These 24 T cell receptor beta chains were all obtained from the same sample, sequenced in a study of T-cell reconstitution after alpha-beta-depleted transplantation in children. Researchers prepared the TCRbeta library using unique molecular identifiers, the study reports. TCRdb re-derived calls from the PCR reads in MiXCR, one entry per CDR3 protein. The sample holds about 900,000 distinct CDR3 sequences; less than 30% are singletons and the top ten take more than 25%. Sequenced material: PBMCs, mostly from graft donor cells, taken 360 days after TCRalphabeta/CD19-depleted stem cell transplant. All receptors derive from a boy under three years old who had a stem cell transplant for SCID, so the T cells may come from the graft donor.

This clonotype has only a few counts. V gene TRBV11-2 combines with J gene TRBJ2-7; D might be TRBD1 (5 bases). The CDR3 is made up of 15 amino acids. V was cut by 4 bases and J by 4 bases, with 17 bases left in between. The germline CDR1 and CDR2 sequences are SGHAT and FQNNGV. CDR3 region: CASSSGLAPGYEQYF. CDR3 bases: TGTGCCAGCAGCTCAGGGTTAGCTCCAGGGTACGAGCAGTACTTC.

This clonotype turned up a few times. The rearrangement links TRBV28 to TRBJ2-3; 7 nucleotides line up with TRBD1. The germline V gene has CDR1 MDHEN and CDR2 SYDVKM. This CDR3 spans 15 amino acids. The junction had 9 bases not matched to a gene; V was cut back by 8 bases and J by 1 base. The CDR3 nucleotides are TGTGCCAGCCGCGCTCGGGACAGTCGCACAGATACGCAGTATTTT. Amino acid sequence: CASRARDSRTDTQYF.

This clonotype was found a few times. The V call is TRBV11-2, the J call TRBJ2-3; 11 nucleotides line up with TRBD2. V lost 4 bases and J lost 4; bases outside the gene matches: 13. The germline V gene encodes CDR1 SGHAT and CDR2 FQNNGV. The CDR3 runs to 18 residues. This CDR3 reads CASSSVGNSGGAADTQYF. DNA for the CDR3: TGTGCCAGCAGCTCCGTGGGGAATAGCGGGGGGGCCGCAGATACGCAGTATTTT.

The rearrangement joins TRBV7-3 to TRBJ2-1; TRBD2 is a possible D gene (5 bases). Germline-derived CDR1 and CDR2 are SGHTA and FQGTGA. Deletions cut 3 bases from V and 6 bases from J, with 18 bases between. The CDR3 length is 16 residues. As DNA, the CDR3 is TGTGCCAGCAGCTTCTATGCAGCCGGGATGGGCAATGAGCAGTTCTTC. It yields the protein CASSFYAAGMGNEQFF. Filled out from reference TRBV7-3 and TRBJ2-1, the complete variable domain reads GAGVSQTPSNKVTEKGKYVELRCDPISGHTALYWYRQSLGQGPEFLIYFQGTGAADDSGLPNDRFFAVRPEGSVSTLKIQRTERGDSAVYLCASSFYAAGMGNEQFFGPGTRLTVL.

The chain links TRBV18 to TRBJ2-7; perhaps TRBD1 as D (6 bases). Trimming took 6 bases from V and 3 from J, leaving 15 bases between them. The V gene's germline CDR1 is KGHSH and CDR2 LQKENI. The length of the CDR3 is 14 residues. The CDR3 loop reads CASSQGTPGYEQYF. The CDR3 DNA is TGTGCCAGCTCCCAAGGGACACCGGGCTACGAGCAGTACTTC.

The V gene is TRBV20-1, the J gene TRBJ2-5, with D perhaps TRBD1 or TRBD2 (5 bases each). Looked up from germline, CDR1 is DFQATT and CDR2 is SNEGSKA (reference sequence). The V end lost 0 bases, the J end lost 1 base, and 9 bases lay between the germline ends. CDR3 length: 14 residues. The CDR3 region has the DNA TGCAGTGCTAGAGATTTGGGGGTCCAAGAGACCCAGTACTTC. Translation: CSARDLGVQETQYF.

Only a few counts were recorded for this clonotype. CDR3 sequence: CASSLARGALNGNEQFF. CDR3 nucleotides: TGTGCCAGCAGCTTGGCCCGAGGGGCCCTTAACGGCAATGAGCAGTTCTTC. This chain links TRBV5-5 with TRBJ2-1; D might be TRBD1 or TRBD2, each matching 5 bases. The CDR3 loop spans 17 amino acids. Germline V CDR1 and CDR2: SGHKS, YYEKEE (reference sequence). Trimming took 0 bases from V and 6 from J, leaving 19 bases between them. Full variable domain (rest looked up from reference TRBV5-5 and TRBJ2-1): DAGVTQSPTHLIKTRGQQVTLRCSPISGHKSVSWYQQVLGQGPQFIFQYYEKEERGRGNFPDRFSARQFPNYSSELNVNALLLGDSALYLCASSLARGALNGNEQFFGPGTRLTVL.

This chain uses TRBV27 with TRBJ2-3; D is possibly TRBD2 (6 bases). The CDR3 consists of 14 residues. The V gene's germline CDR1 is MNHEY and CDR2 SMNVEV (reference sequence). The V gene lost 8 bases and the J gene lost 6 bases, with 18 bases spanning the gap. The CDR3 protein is CASALRSGVDTQYF. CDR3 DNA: TGTGCCAGCGCATTAAGGTCGGGGGTGGATACGCAGTATTTT.

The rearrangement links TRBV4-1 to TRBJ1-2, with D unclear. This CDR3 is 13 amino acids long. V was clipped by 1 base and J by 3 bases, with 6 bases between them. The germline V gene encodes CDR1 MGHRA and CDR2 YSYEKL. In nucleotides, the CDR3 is TGCGCCAGCAGCCAAGCAACAGACTATGGCTACACCTTC. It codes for CASSQATDYGYTF.

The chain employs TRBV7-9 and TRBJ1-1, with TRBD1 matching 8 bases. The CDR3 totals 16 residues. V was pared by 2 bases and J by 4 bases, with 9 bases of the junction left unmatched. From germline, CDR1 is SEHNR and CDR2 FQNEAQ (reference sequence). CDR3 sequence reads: CASSLPLTGDTTEAFF. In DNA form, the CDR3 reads TGTGCCAGCAGCTTACCCCTGACAGGGGATACCACTGAAGCTTTCTTT.

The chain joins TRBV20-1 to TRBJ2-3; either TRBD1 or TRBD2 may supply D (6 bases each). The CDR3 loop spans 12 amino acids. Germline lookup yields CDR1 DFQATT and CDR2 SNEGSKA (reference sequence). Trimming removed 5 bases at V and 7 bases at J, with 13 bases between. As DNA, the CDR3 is TGCAGTGCTTGTTGGGGGGCTAATACGCAGTATTTT. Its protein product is CSACWGANTQYF.

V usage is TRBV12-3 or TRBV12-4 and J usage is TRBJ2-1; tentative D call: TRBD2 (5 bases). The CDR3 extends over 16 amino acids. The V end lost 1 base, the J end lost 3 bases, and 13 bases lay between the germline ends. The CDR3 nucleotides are TGTGCCAGCAGTTTAGTTACGGGGTCCTTCTACAATGAGCAGTTCTTC. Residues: CASSLVTGSFYNEQFF.

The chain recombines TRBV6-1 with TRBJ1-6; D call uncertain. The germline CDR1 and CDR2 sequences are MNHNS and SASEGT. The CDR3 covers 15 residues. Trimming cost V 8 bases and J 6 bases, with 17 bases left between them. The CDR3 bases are TGTGCCAGCGGATTCACAGAGGCATTTAATTCACCCCTCCACTTT. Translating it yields CASGFTEAFNSPLHF.

This CDR3 is CASSYRLAGVEQFF. The CDR3 coding sequence is TGTGCCAGCAGTTATAGACTAGCGGGGGTTGAGCAGTTCTTC. This chain joins TRBV28 and TRBJ2-1; TRBD2 aligns across 12 bases. Looked up from germline, CDR1 is MDHEN and CDR2 is SYDVKM. The CDR3 runs to 14 residues. Unmatched junction bases numbered 4, after V lost 4 bases and J lost 9 bases.

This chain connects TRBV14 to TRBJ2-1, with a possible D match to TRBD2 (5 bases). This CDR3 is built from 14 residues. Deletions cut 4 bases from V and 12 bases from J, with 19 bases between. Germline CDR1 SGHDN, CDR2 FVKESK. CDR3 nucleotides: TGTGCCAGCAGCCCCTGGACCGCAAATGAGGGGCAGTTCTTC. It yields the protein CASSPWTANEGQFF.

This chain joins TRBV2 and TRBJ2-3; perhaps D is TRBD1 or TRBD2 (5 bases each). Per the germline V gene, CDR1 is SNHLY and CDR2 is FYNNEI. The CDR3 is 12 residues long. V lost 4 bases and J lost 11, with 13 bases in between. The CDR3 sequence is CASSVLGTGQYF. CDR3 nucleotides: TGTGCCAGCAGTGTACTGGGGACGGGGCAGTATTTT.

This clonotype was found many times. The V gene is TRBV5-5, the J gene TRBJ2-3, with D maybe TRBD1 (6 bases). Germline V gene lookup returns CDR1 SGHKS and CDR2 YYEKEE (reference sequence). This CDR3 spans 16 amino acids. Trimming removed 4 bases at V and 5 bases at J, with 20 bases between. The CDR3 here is CASSQPQGRVGDTQYF. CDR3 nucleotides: TGTGCCAGCAGCCAACCACAGGGAAGGGTTGGAGATACGCAGTATTTT.

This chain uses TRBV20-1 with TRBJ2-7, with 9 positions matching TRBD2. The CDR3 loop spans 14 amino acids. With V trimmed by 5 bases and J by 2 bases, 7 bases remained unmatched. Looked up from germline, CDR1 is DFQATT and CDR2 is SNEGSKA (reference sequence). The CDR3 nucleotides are TGCAGTGCTTACGGACTAGCGAGGACCTACGAGCAGTACTTC. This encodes CSAYGLARTYEQYF.

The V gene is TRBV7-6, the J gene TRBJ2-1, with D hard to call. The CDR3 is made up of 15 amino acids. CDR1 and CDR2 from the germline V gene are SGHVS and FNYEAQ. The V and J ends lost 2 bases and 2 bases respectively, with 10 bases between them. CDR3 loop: CASSLFGGTYNEQFF. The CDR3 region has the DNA TGTGCCAGCAGCTTATTCGGTGGAACCTACAATGAGCAGTTCTTC. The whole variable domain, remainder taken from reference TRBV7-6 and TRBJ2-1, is GAGVSQSPRYKVTKRGQDVALRCDPISGHVSLYWYRQALGQGPEFLTYFNYEAQQDKSGLPNDRFSAERPEGSISTLTIQRTEQRDSAMYRCASSLFGGTYNEQFFGPGTRLTVL.

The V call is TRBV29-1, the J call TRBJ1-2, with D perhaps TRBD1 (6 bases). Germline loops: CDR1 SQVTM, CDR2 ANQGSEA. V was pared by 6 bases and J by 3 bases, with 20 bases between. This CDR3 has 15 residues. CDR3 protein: CSVEDSPRWDYGYTF. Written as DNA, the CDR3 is TGCAGCGTAGAGGACAGTCCCCGTTGGGACTATGGCTACACCTTC. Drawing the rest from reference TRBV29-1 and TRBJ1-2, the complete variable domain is SAVISQKPSRDICQRGTSLTIQCQVDSQVTMMFWYRQQPGQSLTLIATANQGSEATYESGFVIDKFPISRPNLTFSTLTVSNMSPEDSSIYLCSVEDSPRWDYGYTFGSGTRLTVV.

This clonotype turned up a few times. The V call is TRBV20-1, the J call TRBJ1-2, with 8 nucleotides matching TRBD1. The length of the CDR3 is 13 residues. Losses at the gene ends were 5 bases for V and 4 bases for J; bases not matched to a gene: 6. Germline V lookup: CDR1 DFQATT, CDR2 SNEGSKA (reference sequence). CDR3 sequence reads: CSAEGQGGYGYTF. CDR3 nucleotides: TGCAGTGCTGAAGGACAGGGTGGCTATGGCTACACCTTC.

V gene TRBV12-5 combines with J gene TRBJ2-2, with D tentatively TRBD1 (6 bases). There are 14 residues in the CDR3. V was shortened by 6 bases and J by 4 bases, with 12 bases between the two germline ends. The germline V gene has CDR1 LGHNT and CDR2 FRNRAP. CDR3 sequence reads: CASGAGVLTGELFF. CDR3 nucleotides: TGTGCTAGTGGCGCAGGGGTTCTCACCGGGGAGCTGTTTTTT.

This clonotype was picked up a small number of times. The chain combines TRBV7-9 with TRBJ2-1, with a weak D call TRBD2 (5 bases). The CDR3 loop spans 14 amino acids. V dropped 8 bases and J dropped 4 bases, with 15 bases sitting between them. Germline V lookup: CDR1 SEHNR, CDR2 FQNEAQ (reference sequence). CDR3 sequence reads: CASGIASQYNEQFF. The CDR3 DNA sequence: TGTGCCAGCGGTATAGCTAGCCAATACAATGAGCAGTTCTTC.

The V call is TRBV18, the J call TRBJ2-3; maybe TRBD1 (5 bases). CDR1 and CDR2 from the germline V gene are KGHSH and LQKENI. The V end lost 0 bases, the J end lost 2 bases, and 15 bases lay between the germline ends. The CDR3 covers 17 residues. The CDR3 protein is CASSPPSDSPNTDTQYF. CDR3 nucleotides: TGTGCCAGCTCACCACCGAGCGACAGCCCGAACACAGATACGCAGTATTTT.